A selection of T cell receptor beta chains follows, all from one sample in a study of blood T cells in healthy people across ages. TCRdb analysed the 5' RACE reads with MiXCR anew, one entry per CDR3 protein. The sample shows about 1,500,000 distinct CDR3 sequences, approximately 30% of them seen only once. Input material: blood. These receptors were taken from a woman aged 25 to 39 in good health. Both conserved end residues are part of each CDR3. A D gene is named only where the DNA matches it firmly. Expanded clones get a size class; other rows say once, few or many, or leave the size out.

-	TRBJ2-1	-	TRBV27	CASIGGHNEQFF	TGTGCCAGCATTGGCGGTCACAATGAGCAGTTCTTC
-	TRBJ1-6	-	TRBV5-1	CASSLTPVPRGDSPLHF	TGCGCCAGCAGCTTGACCCCCGTGCCTAGAGGGGATTCACCCCTCCACTTT
-	TRBJ1-2	few	TRBV7-2	CASSSGTWGYTF	TGTGCCAGCAGCTCCGGGACATGGGGCTACACCTTC
TRBD2	TRBJ2-7	-	TRBV7-2	CASSSGGLAGINEQYF	TGTGCCAGCAGCTCCGGAGGGCTAGCGGGGATTAATGAGCAGTACTTC
-	TRBJ1-2	-	TRBV7-9	CASSPPPGRNYGYTF	TGTGCCAGCAGCCCCCCGCCAGGCCGCAACTATGGCTACACCTTC
TRBD1	TRBJ1-4	few	TRBV6-1	CASSYTGGPDEKLFF	TGTGCCAGCAGTTATACAGGGGGTCCGGATGAAAAACTGTTTTTT
-	TRBJ1-1	-	TRBV10-3	CAIRTELNTEAFF	TGTGCCATTCGGACAGAGTTGAACACTGAAGCTTTCTTT
-	TRBJ2-1	many	TRBV4-2	CASSQGGIEQFF	TGTGCCAGCAGCCAAGGAGGTATTGAGCAGTTCTTC
-	TRBJ1-2	-	TRBV20-1	CSARALRTPYGYTF	TGCAGTGCTAGAGCTCTTCGGACACCCTATGGCTACACCTTC
TRBD2	TRBJ2-1	-	TRBV6-5	CASSSRDYLYYNEQFF	TGTGCCAGCAGTTCCCGGGACTACCTTTATTACAATGAGCAGTTCTTC
TRBD1	TRBJ2-7	-	TRBV27	CASSQKGGEYEQYF	TGTGCCAGCAGTCAAAAAGGGGGCGAGTACGAGCAGTACTTC
TRBD2	TRBJ2-5	-	TRBV2	CASSEGLAGWSVQYF	TGTGCCAGCAGTGAAGGACTAGCGGGGTGGAGTGTACAGTACTTC
TRBD2	TRBJ2-3	-	TRBV20-1	CSVIAKRGRTDTQYF	TGCAGTGTCATAGCTAAGCGGGGAAGGACAGATACGCAGTATTTT
TRBD1	TRBJ2-5	many	TRBV7-6	CASSPDRRKETQYF	TGTGCCAGCAGCCCGGACAGGCGGAAAGAGACCCAGTACTTC
-	TRBJ1-4	-	TRBV20-1	CSAWKDEKLFF	TGCAGTGCTTGGAAGGATGAAAAACTGTTTTTT
-	TRBJ1-2	many	TRBV7-9	CASSLLTGNGYTF	TGTGCCAGCAGCTTGCTCACCGGGAATGGCTACACCTTC
-	TRBJ2-1	-	TRBV24-1	CATSDRRRGLENEQFF	TGTGCCACCAGTGACCGCCGGAGGGGGCTTGAAAATGAGCAGTTCTTC
TRBD1	TRBJ2-1	-	TRBV7-2	CASSPSGTGIHEQFF	TGTGCCAGCAGCCCCTCCGGGACAGGGATCCACGAGCAGTTCTTC
-	TRBJ2-1	many	TRBV7-3	CASSLSTPTGSSYNEQFF	TGTGCCAGCAGCTTAAGCACCCCAACAGGGAGCTCCTACAATGAGCAGTTCTTC
TRBD1	TRBJ1-2	few	TRBV6-5	CASARTGRNGYTF	TGTGCCAGCGCAAGGACAGGTCGGAATGGCTACACCTTC
-	TRBJ2-5	few	TRBV5-1	CASTKDRDSKETQYF	TGCGCCAGCACCAAAGACAGGGACTCAAAAGAGACCCAGTACTTC
-	TRBJ2-1	many	TRBV2	CASGQSSYNEQFF	TGTGCCAGCGGACAGAGCTCCTACAATGAGCAGTTCTTC
TRBD1	TRBJ1-5	few	TRBV5-1	CASSLGDRDSNQPQHF	TGCGCCAGCAGCTTGGGGGACAGAGATAGCAATCAGCCCCAGCATTTT
-	TRBJ1-5	-	TRBV20-1	CSARVGPPYQPQHF	TGCAGTGCTAGAGTAGGTCCGCCGTATCAGCCCCAGCATTTT
-	TRBJ2-1	few	TRBV19	CASRGDGLYNEQFF	TGTGCCAGTAGGGGGGACGGTCTCTACAATGAGCAGTTCTTC
TRBD1	TRBJ2-7	-	TRBV30	CACKEQGNVYEQYF	TGTGCCTGCAAAGAACAGGGGAACGTCTACGAGCAGTACTTC
-	TRBJ1-1	-	TRBV6-1	CASSEKLNTEAFF	TGTGCCAGCAGCGAGAAGTTAAACACTGAAGCTTTCTTT
-	TRBJ1-1	few	TRBV5-5	CASSLWGASNTEAFF	TGTGCCAGCAGTTTGTGGGGGGCGTCCAACACTGAAGCTTTCTTT
TRBD1	TRBJ2-2	-	TRBV7-9	CASSRELGQGAGELFF	TGTGCCAGCAGTCGTGAATTGGGACAGGGAGCCGGGGAGCTGTTTTTT
TRBD1	TRBJ2-7	many	TRBV20-1	CSAKTTGRRGVYYEQYF	TGCAGTGCGAAAACGACAGGGCGGAGAGGGGTTTACTACGAGCAGTACTTC
-	TRBJ2-1	many	TRBV12-3/TRBV12-4	CASSLGGLGEQFF	TGTGCCAGCAGTTTAGGGGGCCTTGGTGAGCAGTTCTTC
-	TRBJ2-7	many	TRBV7-2	CASSPTIYSYEQYF	TGTGCCAGCAGCCCTACGATCTACTCCTACGAGCAGTACTTC
-	TRBJ1-2	many	TRBV20-1	CSARDRDGAYGYTF	TGCAGTGCTAGGGATAGAGACGGGGCCTATGGCTACACCTTC
-	TRBJ1-4	-	TRBV10-3	CAISEEGGTNEKLFF	TGTGCCATCAGTGAGGAGGGAGGAACTAATGAAAAACTGTTTTTT
TRBD2	TRBJ2-3	few	TRBV20-1	CSAGGTSGGSTDTQYF	TGCAGTGCTGGAGGGACTAGCGGGGGAAGCACAGATACGCAGTATTTT
-	TRBJ1-4	-	TRBV12-3/TRBV12-4	CASSYRVTNEKLFF	TGTGCCAGCAGTTACAGGGTGACTAATGAAAAACTGTTTTTT
TRBD2	TRBJ2-1	many	TRBV20-1	CSASGRGSYNEQFF	TGCAGTGCTAGCGGGAGGGGCTCCTACAATGAGCAGTTCTTC
TRBD1	TRBJ2-7	-	TRBV28	CASSFRGQTTTYEQYF	TGTGCCAGCAGTTTCAGGGGGCAAACTACGACCTACGAGCAGTACTTC
-	TRBJ2-5	-	TRBV20-1	CSASGRLNKRESQETQYF	TGCAGTGCTAGTGGGAGACTAAACAAAAGAGAATCCCAAGAGACCCAGTACTTC
TRBD2	TRBJ2-7	many	TRBV6-5	CASSQSSGGRIHEQYF	TGTGCCAGCAGCCAGAGTAGCGGGGGAAGGATACACGAGCAGTACTTC